The clone carrying this TCR beta chain was counted a few times. Antigen specificity is unknown. Time point here: persistent/refractory GD, antithyroid drugs over 5 years with positive TRAb. Scientists built the TCR library using RNA that was extracted from PBMCs. This CDR3 comprises 15 residues. CDR1 SGHRS and CDR2 YFSETQ come from the germline V gene. The V end was cut by 5 bases, the J end by 4 bases, with 18 bases between. The sample belongs to a study of regulatory T cells in long-lasting Graves disease. Whole-study results and caveats: Persistent disease showed a preference for TRBV28, TRBJ1-2 and TRBJ2-5.

HTBI primers from iRepertoire and Arm-PCR of CDR3 regions yielded the TCR beta libraries. Using its own MiXCR run on the multiplex PCR reads, TCRdb lists one record per CDR3 protein. The sample records about 290,000 distinct CDR3 sequences, more than 20% being singletons. The specimen was peripheral blood mononuclear cells (PBMCs), collected when the disease was refractory, from a patient treated with antithyroid drugs. The TCR sequence derives from a female donor with Graves disease. The chain has TRBV5-1 and TRBJ1-1, with D possibly being TRBD1 (5 bases). This chain's CDR3 is CASRGEVIGGTEAFF. CDR3 coding DNA: TGCGCCAGCAGGGGGGAGGTTATTGGGGGCACTGAAGCTTTCTTT.